The 17 T cell receptor beta chains below all came from one sample that was sequenced in a study of patients and donors after allogeneic stem cell transplantation. MiXCR was run by TCRdb on the RT-PCR reads, yielding one entry per CDR3 protein. The table lists over 400,000 distinct CDR3 sequences, roughly 16% of them singletons. Material: blood, either unsorted or a sorted T cell fraction (not recorded which). Receptor source: a human donor who was either an allogeneic HSCT recipient or a stem cell or donor lymphocyte infusion donor (not recorded which). It is not recorded whose cells these are; they may come from a transplant donor.

This clonotype was picked up a small number of times. The J gene is TRBJ1-6, the V gene TRBV25-1; 7 bases fit TRBD1. V shed 8 bases, J shed 0 bases, and the junction held 4 bases outside the gene matches. The CDR3 is 15 residues long. The V gene's germline CDR1 is MGHDK and CDR2 SYGVNS. The CDR3 bases are TGTGCCAGCTCCAGGGGGGGCTCCTATAATTCACCCCTCCACTTT. It translates to CASSRGGSYNSPLHF.

This clonotype was observed a handful of times. The J gene is TRBJ2-3, the V gene TRBV29-1; 7 bases align to TRBD2. V trimming: 4 bases; J trimming: 0 bases; junction bases outside the gene matches: 4. Germline CDR1 and CDR2: SQVTM and ANQGSEA. CDR3 length: 14 residues. The CDR3 DNA follows: TGCAGCGTTGCCCCGGGGGGTAGCACAGATACGCAGTATTTT. It codes for CSVAPGGSTDTQYF.

This clonotype showed up just a few times. This chain uses TRBV18 with TRBJ2-1; D remains unclear. V lost 1 base, J lost 6 bases, and 10 bases lay in between. The CDR3 spans 14 residues. The V gene's germline CDR1 is KGHSH and CDR2 LQKENI. CDR3 sequence (DNA): TGTGCCAGCTCACCACTGATTGAGCGCAATGAGCAGTTCTTC. Translating it yields CASSPLIERNEQFF.

This clonotype was seen more than once but under ten times. This chain links TRBV2 with TRBJ1-2; a weak D match, TRBD1 (5 bases). The germline gives CDR1 SNHLY, CDR2 FYNNEI. The V gene lost 2 bases and the J gene lost 8 bases, with 9 bases spanning the gap. CDR3 length: 12 residues. CDR3 nucleotides: TGTGCCAGCAGTGAACGGGGGAGCGGCTACACCTTC. It is translated as CASSERGSGYTF.

The chain combines TRBV6-2 or TRBV6-3 with TRBJ1-4; no clear D gene. The germline V gene encodes CDR1 MNHEY and CDR2 SVGEGT. V lost 5 bases, J lost 1 base, and 11 bases lay in between. CDR3 size: 15 residues. In DNA, the CDR3 is TGTGCCAGCAGTCGGACGAGTCAAACTAATGAAAAACTGTTTTTT. It yields the protein CASSRTSQTNEKLFF.

This clonotype was detected only a few times. The V gene is TRBV20-1, the J gene TRBJ1-2; D gene uncertain. Trimming removed 2 bases from V and 7 bases from J, with 8 bases in between. Germline CDR1 DFQATT, CDR2 SNEGSKA (reference sequence). The CDR3 is made up of 11 amino acids. The CDR3 region is CSARSSGGYTF. The CDR3 coding sequence is TGCAGTGCTAGATCCAGTGGTGGCTACACCTTC.

This rearrangement joins TRBV12-3 or TRBV12-4 to TRBJ2-7; D gene uncertain. The CDR3 totals 14 residues. V lost 3 bases and J 6 bases, leaving 15 bases between the germline ends. The CDR3 DNA sequence: TGTGCCAGCAGTTTGCCCCCTTGGGGAACCGAGCAGTACTTC. Translation gives CASSLPPWGTEQYF.

This clonotype was picked up a small number of times. The rearrangement uses TRBV20-1 and TRBJ1-5; D call uncertain. From germline, CDR1 is DFQATT and CDR2 SNEGSKA (reference sequence). This CDR3 comprises 17 residues. V lost 3 bases, J lost 3 bases, and 21 bases lay in between. The CDR3 DNA follows: TGCAGTGCTAGGGACCTTGATATCGGACCGCTCAATCAGCCCCAGCATTTT. Protein product: CSARDLDIGPLNQPQHF.

This clonotype was counted ten times or more. The chain joins TRBV7-9 to TRBJ2-1, with D maybe TRBD2 (6 bases). The V end lost 2 bases, the J end lost 0 bases, and 8 bases lay between the germline ends. The CDR3 is 15 amino acids. The germline CDR1 and CDR2 sequences are SEHNR and FQNEAQ (reference sequence). The CDR3 sequence is CASSLTGVSYNEQFF. CDR3 sequence (DNA): TGTGCCAGCAGCTTAACGGGGGTCTCCTACAATGAGCAGTTCTTC.

A few counts support this clonotype. The genes are TRBV4-3 and TRBJ1-3; D is unclear. V lost 3 bases and J lost 0, with 6 bases in between. Germline values: CDR1 LGHNA, CDR2 YSLEER. This CDR3 has 14 residues. The CDR3 DNA sequence: TGCGCCAGCAGCCATCTTAGCTCTGGAAACACCATATATTTT. Translated, it gives CASSHLSSGNTIYF.

This clonotype occurred a few times. The V call is TRBV27, the J call TRBJ1-5, with TRBD1 as a possible D gene (5 bases). Germline assignment: CDR1 MNHEY and CDR2 SMNVEV (reference sequence). Trimming took off 2 bases at V and 1 base at J, with 15 bases between the two ends. The CDR3 runs to 17 residues. The CDR3 bases are TGTGCCAGCAGTTTAAGGCAGGGCCGGAGGAGCAATCAGCCCCAGCATTTT. It encodes CASSLRQGRRSNQPQHF.

This clonotype was seen more than once but under ten times. The chain uses TRBV5-8 and TRBJ1-5, with 7 positions matching TRBD1. Germline-derived CDR1 and CDR2 are SGHTS and YDEGEE. This CDR3 region has 15 residues. J lost 5 bases, V lost 0 bases, and 5 bases had no gene match. This CDR3 reads CASSLEGGAYQPQHF. The DNA of the CDR3 is TGTGCCAGCAGCTTGGAAGGGGGCGCATATCAGCCCCAGCATTTT.

The CDR3 coding sequence is TGCGCCAGCAGGCTTAGACAGGGACACATGAACACTGAAGCTTTCTTT. Translated: CASRLRQGHMNTEAFF. The chain links TRBV4-1 to TRBJ1-1, with 7 bases lining up with TRBD1. This CDR3 comprises 16 residues. The ends lost 6 bases at V and 0 bases at J; junction bases unmatched: 10. Germline V gives CDR1 MGHRA, CDR2 YSYEKL.

This chain joins TRBV27 and TRBJ2-5, with D perhaps matching TRBD1 (6 bases). V was pared by 2 bases and J by 4 bases, with 17 bases between. This CDR3 is 16 amino acids long. The V gene's germline CDR1 is MNHEY and CDR2 SMNVEV (reference sequence). CDR3 coding DNA: TGTGCCAGCAGTTTAAAGATAGGGATAGGGGGAGAGACCCAGTACTTC. Translation gives CASSLKIGIGGETQYF.

This clonotype was counted many times. The chain recombines TRBV7-9 with TRBJ2-1, with TRBD2 matching 13 bases. V lost 6 bases and J lost 5; bases outside the gene matches: 4. The V gene's germline CDR1 is SEHNR and CDR2 FQNEAQ (reference sequence). The CDR3 loop spans 15 amino acids. The CDR3 loop reads CASRQGLAGNNEQFF. The DNA of the CDR3 is TGTGCCAGCAGGCAGGGACTAGCGGGGAACAATGAGCAGTTCTTC. Full variable domain (remainder filled in from reference TRBV7-9 and TRBJ2-1): DTGVSQNPRHKITKRGQNVTFRCDPISEHNRLYWYRQTLGQGPEFLTYFQNEAQLEKSRLLSDRFSAERPKGSFSTLEIQRTEQGDSAMYLCASRQGLAGNNEQFFGPGTRLTVL.

This clonotype was picked up many times. J is TRBJ1-2 and V is TRBV3-1, with D possibly matching TRBD1 (6 bases). V was pared by 5 bases and J by 4 bases, with 11 bases between. The germline V gene encodes CDR1 LGHDT and CDR2 YNNKEL (reference sequence). The CDR3 length is 13 residues. In DNA form, the CDR3 reads TGTGCCAGCAGCGAACAGGGTGCCTATGGCTACACCTTC. This translates into CASSEQGAYGYTF. Variable domain in full (rest from reference TRBV3-1 and TRBJ1-2): DTAVSQTPKYLVTQMGNDKSIKCEQNLGHDTMYWYKQDSKKFLKIMFSYNNKELIINETVPNRFSPKSPDKAHLNLHINSLELGDSAVYFCASSEQGAYGYTFGSGTRLTVV.

This clonotype was seen many times. V usage is TRBV12-3 or TRBV12-4 and J usage is TRBJ2-1; D might be TRBD2 (6 bases). The CDR3 has 15 residues. Trimming cost V 5 bases and J 0 bases, with 11 bases left between them. This CDR3 reads CASSQGGISYNEQFF. CDR3 in DNA: TGTGCCAGCAGTCAGGGCGGGATCTCCTACAATGAGCAGTTCTTC.